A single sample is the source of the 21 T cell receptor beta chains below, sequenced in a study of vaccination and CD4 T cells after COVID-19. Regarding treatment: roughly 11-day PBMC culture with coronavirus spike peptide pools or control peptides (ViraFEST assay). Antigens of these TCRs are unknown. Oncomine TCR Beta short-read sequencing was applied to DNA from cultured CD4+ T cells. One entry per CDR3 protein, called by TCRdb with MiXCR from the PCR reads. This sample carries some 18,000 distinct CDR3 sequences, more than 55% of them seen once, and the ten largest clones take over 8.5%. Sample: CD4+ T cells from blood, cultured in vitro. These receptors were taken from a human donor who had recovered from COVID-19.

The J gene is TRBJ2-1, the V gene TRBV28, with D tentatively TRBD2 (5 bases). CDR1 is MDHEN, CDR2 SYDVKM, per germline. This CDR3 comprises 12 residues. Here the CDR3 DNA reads TGTGCTTCGGCACAGTCGGGAAATGAGCAGTTCTTC. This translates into CASAQSGNEQFF.

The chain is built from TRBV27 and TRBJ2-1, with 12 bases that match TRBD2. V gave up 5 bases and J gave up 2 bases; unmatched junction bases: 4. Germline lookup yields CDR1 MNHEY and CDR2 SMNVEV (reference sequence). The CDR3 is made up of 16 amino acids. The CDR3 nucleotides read TGTGCCAGCAGTCCCTCTAGCGGGAGGGCCTACAATGAGCAGTTCTTC. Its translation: CASSPSSGRAYNEQFF.

The CDR3 here is CSARVRAGTGELFF. The CDR3 DNA reads as TGCAGTGCTAGAGTCAGGGCGGGCACCGGGGAGCTGTTTTTT. V gene TRBV20-1 combines with J gene TRBJ2-2; D possibly matches TRBD1 or TRBD2 (5 bases each). This CDR3 is 14 amino acids long. Trimming took 1 base from V and 4 from J, leaving 10 bases between them. Germline assignment: CDR1 DFQATT and CDR2 SNEGSKA (reference sequence).

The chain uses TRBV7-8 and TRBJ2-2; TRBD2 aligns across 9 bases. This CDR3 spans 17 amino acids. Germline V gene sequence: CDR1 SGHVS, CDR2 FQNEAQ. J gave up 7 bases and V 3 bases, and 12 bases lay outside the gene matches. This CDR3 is CASSFPPGGRVVGELFF. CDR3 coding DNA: TGTGCCAGCAGCTTTCCCCCGGGCGGGAGGGTGGTCGGGGAGCTGTTTTTT.

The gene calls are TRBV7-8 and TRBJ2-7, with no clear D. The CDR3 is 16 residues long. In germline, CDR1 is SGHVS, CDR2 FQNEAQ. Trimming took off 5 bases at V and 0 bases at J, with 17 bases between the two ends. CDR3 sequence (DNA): TGTGCCAGCAGCCCCGACGAGGTAACCCTCTCCTACGAGCAGTACTTC. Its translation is CASSPDEVTLSYEQYF.

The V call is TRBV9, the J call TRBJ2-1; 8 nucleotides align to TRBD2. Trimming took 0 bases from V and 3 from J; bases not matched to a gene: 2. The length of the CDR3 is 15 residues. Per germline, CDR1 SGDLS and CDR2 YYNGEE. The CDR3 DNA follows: TGTGCCAGCAGCGTAGACGGGACTAGCTACAATGAGCAGTTCTTC. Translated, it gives CASSVDGTSYNEQFF. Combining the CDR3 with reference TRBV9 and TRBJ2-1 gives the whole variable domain DSGVTQTPKHLITATGQRVTLRCSPRSGDLSVYWYQQSLDQGLQFLIQYYNGEERAKGNILERFSAQQFPDLHSELNLSSLELGDSALYFCASSVDGTSYNEQFFGPGTRLTVL.

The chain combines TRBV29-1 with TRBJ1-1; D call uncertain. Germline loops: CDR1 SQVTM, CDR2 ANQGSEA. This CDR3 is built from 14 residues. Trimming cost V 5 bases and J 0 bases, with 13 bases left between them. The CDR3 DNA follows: TGCAGCGTTCCCGGACGCTACCTGAACACTGAAGCTTTCTTT. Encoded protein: CSVPGRYLNTEAFF. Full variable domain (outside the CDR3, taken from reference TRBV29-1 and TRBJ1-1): SAVISQKPSRDICQRGTSLTIQCQVDSQVTMMFWYRQQPGQSLTLIATANQGSEATYESGFVIDKFPISRPNLTFSTLTVSNMSPEDSSIYLCSVPGRYLNTEAFFGQGTRLTVV.

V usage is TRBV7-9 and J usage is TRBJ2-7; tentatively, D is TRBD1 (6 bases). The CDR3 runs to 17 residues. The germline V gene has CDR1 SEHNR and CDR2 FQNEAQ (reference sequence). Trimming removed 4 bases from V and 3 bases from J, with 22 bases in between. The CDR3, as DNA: TGTGCCAGCAGCTCACCCCCACAGGGCAGCTCGTTCTACGAGCAGTACTTC. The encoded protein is CASSSPPQGSSFYEQYF.

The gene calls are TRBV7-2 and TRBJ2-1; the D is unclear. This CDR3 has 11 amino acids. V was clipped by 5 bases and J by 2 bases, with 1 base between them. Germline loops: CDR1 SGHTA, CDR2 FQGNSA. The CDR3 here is CASSPYNEQFF. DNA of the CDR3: TGTGCCAGCAGCCCCTACAATGAGCAGTTCTTC. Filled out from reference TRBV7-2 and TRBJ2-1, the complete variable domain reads GAGVSQSPSNKVTEKGKDVELRCDPISGHTALYWYRQSLGQGLEFLIYFQGNSAPDKSGLPSDRFSAERTGGSVSTLTIQRTQQEDSAVYLCASSPYNEQFFGPGTRLTVL.

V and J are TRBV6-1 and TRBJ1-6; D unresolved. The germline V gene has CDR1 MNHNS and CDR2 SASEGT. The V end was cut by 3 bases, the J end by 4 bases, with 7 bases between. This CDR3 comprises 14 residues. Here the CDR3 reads CASSERVYNSPLHF. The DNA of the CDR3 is TGTGCCAGCAGTGAGAGGGTTTATAATTCACCCCTCCACTTT.

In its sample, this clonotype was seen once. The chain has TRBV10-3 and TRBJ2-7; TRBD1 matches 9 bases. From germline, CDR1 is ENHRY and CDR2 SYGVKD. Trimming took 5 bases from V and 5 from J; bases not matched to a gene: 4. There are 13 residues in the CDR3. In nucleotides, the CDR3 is TGTGCCATCAGTACTCGGGACAGGGACGAGCAGTACTTC. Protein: CAISTRDRDEQYF.

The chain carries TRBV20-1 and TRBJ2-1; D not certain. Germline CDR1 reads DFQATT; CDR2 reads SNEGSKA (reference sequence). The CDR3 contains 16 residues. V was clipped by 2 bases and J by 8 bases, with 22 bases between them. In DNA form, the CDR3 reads TGCAGTGCTAGAACCAGCCCGGTACCCCCCTCTGATGAGCAGTTCTTC. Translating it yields CSARTSPVPPSDEQFF.

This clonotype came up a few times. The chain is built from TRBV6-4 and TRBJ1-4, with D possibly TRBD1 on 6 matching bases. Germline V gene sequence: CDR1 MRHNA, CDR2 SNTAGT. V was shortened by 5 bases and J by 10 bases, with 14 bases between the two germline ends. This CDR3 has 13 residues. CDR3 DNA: TGTGCCAGCAGTTTGGAAGGGGGGACAAAACTGTTTTTT. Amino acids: CASSLEGGTKLFF.

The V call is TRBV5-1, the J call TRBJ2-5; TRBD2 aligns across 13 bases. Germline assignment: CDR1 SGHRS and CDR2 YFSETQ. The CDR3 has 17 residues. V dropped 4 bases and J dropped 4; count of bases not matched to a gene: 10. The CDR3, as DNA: TGCGCCAGCAGCCCGACGGGACTAGCGGGAAACATAGAGACCCAGTACTTC. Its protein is CASSPTGLAGNIETQYF.

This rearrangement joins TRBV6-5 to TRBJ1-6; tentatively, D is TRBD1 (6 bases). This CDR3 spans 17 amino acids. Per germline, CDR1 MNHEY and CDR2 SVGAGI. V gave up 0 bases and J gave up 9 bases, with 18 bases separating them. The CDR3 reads CASSYSIRGAQGSPLHF. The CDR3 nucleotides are TGTGCCAGCAGTTACTCGATACGGGGGGCACAGGGTTCACCCCTCCACTTT.

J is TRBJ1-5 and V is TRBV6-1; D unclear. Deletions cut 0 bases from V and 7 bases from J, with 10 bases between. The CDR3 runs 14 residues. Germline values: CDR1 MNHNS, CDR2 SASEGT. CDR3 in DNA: TGTGCCAGCAGTGAAGCGCGGGTTAACCAGCCCCAGCATTTT. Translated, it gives CASSEARVNQPQHF.

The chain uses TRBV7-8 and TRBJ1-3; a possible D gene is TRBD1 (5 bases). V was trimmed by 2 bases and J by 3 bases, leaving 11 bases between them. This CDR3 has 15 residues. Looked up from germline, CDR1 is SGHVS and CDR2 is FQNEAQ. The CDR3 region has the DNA TGTGCCAGCAGCTTACAGGGCCTTGGTGGAAACACCATATATTTT. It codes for CASSLQGLGGNTIYF.

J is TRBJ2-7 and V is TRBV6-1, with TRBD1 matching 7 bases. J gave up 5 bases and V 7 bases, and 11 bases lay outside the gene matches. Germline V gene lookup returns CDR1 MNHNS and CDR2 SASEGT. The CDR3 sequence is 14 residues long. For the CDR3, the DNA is TGTGCCAGCATCCGACAGGGACCCCTAGACGAGCAGTACTTC. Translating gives CASIRQGPLDEQYF.

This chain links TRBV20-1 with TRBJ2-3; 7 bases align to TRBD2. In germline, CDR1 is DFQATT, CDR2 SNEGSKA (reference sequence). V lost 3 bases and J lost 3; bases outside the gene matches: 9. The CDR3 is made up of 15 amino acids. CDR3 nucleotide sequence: TGCAGTGCTAGGCCGGGGACTATGATTACAGATACGCAGTATTTT. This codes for CSARPGTMITDTQYF.

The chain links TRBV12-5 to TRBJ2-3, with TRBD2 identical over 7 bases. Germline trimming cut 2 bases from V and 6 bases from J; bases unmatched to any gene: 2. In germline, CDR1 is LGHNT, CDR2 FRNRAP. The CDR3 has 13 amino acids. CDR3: CASGLSSGDTQYF. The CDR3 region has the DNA TGTGCTAGTGGTTTGTCTAGCGGTGATACGCAGTATTTT.

CDR3 in DNA: TGTGCCAGCAGTTTATCTGGGGGCGCATCTGAAGCTTTCTTT. This gives the protein CASSLSGGASEAFF. The chain uses TRBV12-3 or TRBV12-4 and TRBJ1-1; D is perhaps TRBD1 (6 bases). The CDR3 spans 14 residues. The germline V and J ends were trimmed by 2 bases and 6 bases, with 13 bases remaining between them.